This T cell receptor (beta chain) was identified during a study of PD-1 blockade in mismatch repair-deficient tumors. In the study overall: All were previously treated, progressing patients with about 11 mismatch repair-deficient cancer types.

Measured with immunoSEQ multiplex PCR; TCRdb has only the in-frame clones, and not every one. This table has some 130,000 clones, roughly 86% appearing once. The V end was cut by 1 base, the J end by 4 bases, with 14 bases between. Germline V lookup: CDR1 SQVTM, CDR2 ANQGSEA. This CDR3 spans 15 amino acids. Mismatch repair deficiency was confirmed in all patients, by PCR or immunohistochemistry. TCR sequencing covered a few patients who responded to pembrolizumab. On this clone itself: Its antigen is unknown.

Study results and caveats: Tumor-resident clones, often undetectable pretreatment in blood, expanded then contracted after pembrolizumab.

The chain employs TRBV29-1 and TRBJ1-3; D perhaps matches TRBD1 (5 bases). The starting material was peripheral blood, obtained approximately 73 weeks after starting pembrolizumab. The origin of this receptor is an adult with mismatch repair-deficient cancer. The CDR3 region is CSVEGGTGEGNTIYF. CDR3 nucleotides: TGCAGCGTTGAAGGGGGGACGGGAGAAGGAAACACCATATATTTT.